The TCR beta chain under discussion was sequenced for a study of human T cells and chemical hapten exposure. Study summary: Variation in per-sample TCR yields came mainly from small pooled library volume differences.

Of note for this clonotype: Its matching antigen is unknown.

The study's findings and limits: With DPC sensitization, TCRs exceeding 1 in 1000 frequency showed no change.

The library put unique molecular identifiers onto individual cDNA molecules. Authors' methods: Across samples, TCR counts had a median of about 88,000 and ranged from about 23,224 to 700,000. MiXCR was run by TCRdb on the reads, yielding one entry per CDR3 protein. It is TCRdb's table, rather than the study itself, that gives the V and J calls and clone size. The sample has around 120,000 distinct CDR3 sequences, 8.5% seen once; the top ten hold 1.1% to 1.5%. Extraction of total RNA was performed on unfractionated whole blood. This clonotype was obtained from a human donor in good health. Some clones in this sample may be carry-over from other donors' samples. Sequenced sample: whole blood.

CDR3 DNA sequence: TGCAGTGCAGAGCGGGAGAACAATGAGCAGTTCTTC. As protein: CSAERENNEQFF. The chain has TRBV20-1 and TRBJ2-1; 8 bases align to TRBD2. This CDR3 has 12 amino acids. The V and J ends lost 6 bases and 5 bases, in that order; junction bases with no gene match: 3. Per the germline V gene, CDR1 is DFQATT and CDR2 is SNEGSKA (reference sequence).